The clone carrying this T cell receptor beta chain was seen at least ten times. The data are from a study of T-cell reconstitution after alpha-beta-depleted transplantation in children. TCRbeta library construction was performed incorporating unique molecular identifiers. TCRdb reanalysed the PCR reads using MiXCR and keeps one entry per CDR3 protein. The data show around 250,000 distinct CDR3 sequences, 6.5% to 9% seen once. The TCR comes from a male patient younger than 18 who had a stem cell transplant for acute lymphoblastic leukemia, so the T cells may come from the graft donor. The sequences come from PBMCs, mostly from graft donor cells, collected 180 days after TCRalphabeta/CD19-depleted stem cell transplant.

CDR3 nucleotide sequence: TGTGCCAGCAGTTTGAGGCTACAGAACACTGAAGCTTTCTTT. It encodes CASSLRLQNTEAFF. The chain carries TRBV12-3 or TRBV12-4 and TRBJ1-1; D not certain. Trimming left V 3 bases short and J 1 base short, with 9 bases between. The CDR3 sequence is 14 residues long.